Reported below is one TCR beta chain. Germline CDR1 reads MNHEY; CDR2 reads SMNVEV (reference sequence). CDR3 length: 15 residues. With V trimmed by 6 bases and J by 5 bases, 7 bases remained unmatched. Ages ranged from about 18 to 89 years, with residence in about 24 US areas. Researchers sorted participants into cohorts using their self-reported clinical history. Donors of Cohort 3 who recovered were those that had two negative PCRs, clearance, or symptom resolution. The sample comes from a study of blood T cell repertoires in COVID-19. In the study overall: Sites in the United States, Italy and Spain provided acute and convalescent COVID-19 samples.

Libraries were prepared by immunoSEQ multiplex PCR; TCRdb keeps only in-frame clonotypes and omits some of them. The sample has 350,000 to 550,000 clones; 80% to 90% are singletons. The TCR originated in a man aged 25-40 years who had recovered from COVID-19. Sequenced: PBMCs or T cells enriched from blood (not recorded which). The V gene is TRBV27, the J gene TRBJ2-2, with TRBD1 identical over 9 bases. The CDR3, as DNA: TGTGCCAGCAGCCCAGGACAGGGGAAAACCGGGGAGCTGTTTTTT. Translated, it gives CASSPGQGKTGELFF.